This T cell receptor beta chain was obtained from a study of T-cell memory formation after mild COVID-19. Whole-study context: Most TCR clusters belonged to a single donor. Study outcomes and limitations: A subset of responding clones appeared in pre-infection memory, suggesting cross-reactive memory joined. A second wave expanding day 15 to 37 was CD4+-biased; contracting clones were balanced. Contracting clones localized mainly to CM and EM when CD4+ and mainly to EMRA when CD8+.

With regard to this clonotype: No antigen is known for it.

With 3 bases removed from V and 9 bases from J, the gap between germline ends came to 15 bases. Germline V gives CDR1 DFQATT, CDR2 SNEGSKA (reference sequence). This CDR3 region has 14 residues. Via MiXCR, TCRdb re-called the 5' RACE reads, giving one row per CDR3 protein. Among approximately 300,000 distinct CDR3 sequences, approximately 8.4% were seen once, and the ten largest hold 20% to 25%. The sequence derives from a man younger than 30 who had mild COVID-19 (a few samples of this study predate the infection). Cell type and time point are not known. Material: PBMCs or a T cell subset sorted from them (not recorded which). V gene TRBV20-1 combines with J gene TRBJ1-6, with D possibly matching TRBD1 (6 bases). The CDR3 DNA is TGCAGTGCTAGCGGGTCACAGGGTGGTTCACCCCTCCACTTT. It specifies CSASGSQGGSPLHF.